This T cell receptor (beta chain) is from a study of CXCR3-negative and CXCR3-positive naive CD8 T cells. Notes on the study in general: The study found more hydrophobic TRB CDR3s in CXCR3-positive naive cells than in CXCR3-negative naive cells.

In the case of this clonotype: What it binds is unknown.

The authors prepared UMI-labeled TRB cDNA libraries by 5' RACE. With the 5' RACE reads reprocessed, TCRdb shows one record per CDR3 protein and no DNA. The sample holds 150,000 to 180,000 distinct CDR3 sequences. This CDR3 has 18 residues. Germline V gene lookup returns CDR1 PRHDT and CDR2 FYEKMQ (reference sequence). This chain uses TRBV13 with TRBJ2-7; no DNA is available, so the TRBD2 call from TCRdb remains unchecked. The sample taken for sequencing was naive CXCR3+ CD8+ T cells from blood. Noted subset: CD45RO-CCR7+CD27+CD95- naive CD8+ T cells expressing CXCR3 (TNR3+). This sequence originates from a human donor in good health. Some clones in this sample may be carry-over from other donors' samples. The CDR3 spells CASSLAFRLAVHPYEQYF. The whole variable domain, filled in from reference TRBV13 and TRBJ2-7, reads AAGVIQSPRHLIKEKRETATLKCYPIPRHDTVYWYQQGPGQDPQFLISFYEKMQSDKGSIPDRFSAQQFSDYHSELNMSSLELGDSALYFCASSLAFRLAVHPYEQYFGPGTRLTVT.